Following are 8 T cell receptor beta chains from one sample sequenced in a study of blood T cell repertoires in COVID-19. Clones were sequenced by immunoSEQ multiplex PCR, and TCRdb holds only the in-frame ones, with some missing. The sample consists of tens of thousands of clones, around 80% of them appearing once. The specimen was peripheral blood. Every receptor here comes from a human donor in a cohort sampled during active or convalescent COVID-19.

J is TRBJ2-3 and V is TRBV7-2, with D possibly matching TRBD1 (6 bases). The CDR3 spans 16 residues. Trimming cost V 5 bases and J 2 bases, with 17 bases left between them. Germline loops: CDR1 SGHTA, CDR2 FQGNSA. CDR3 coding DNA: TGTGCCAGCAGCGTACAACAGGGTGGTCTCACAGATACGCAGTATTTT. The encoded protein is CASSVQQGGLTDTQYF.

V is TRBV29-1 and J is TRBJ1-1, with D tentatively TRBD1 (6 bases). CDR1 is SQVTM, CDR2 ANQGSEA, per germline. CDR3 length: 13 amino acids. The V end lost 7 bases, the J end lost 5 bases, and 17 bases lay between the germline ends. The CDR3 is CSAAEGDGTEAFF. For the CDR3, the DNA is TGCAGCGCTGCCGAGGGGGATGGGACTGAAGCTTTCTTT.

The CDR3 DNA reads TGTGCCAGTAGTTCGCCGACAGGGGGGACCTACTCTGGGGCCAACGTCCTGACTTTC. The encoded protein is CASSSPTGGTYSGANVLTF. The V gene is TRBV19, the J gene TRBJ2-6; 9 bases align to TRBD1. The CDR3 spans 19 residues. V trimming: 5 bases; J trimming: 0 bases; junction bases outside the gene matches: 11. CDR1 is LNHDA and CDR2 is SQIVND in the germline V gene (reference sequence).

V and J are TRBV19 and TRBJ1-5; 7 positions agree with TRBD1. Per germline, CDR1 LNHDA and CDR2 SQIVND (reference sequence). The junction had 6 bases not matched to a gene; V was cut back by 3 bases and J by 10 bases. CDR3 length: 13 amino acids. The CDR3 DNA follows: TGTGCCAGTAGTATTAAGGGGGCGAGTCCCCAGCATTTT. It codes for CASSIKGASPQHF.

The rearrangement links TRBV14 to TRBJ2-7; TRBD2 aligns across 10 bases. V lost 4 bases to trimming and J lost 0 bases; unmatched junction nucleotides: 3. This CDR3 is 15 amino acids long. The germline CDR1 and CDR2 sequences are SGHDN and FVKESK. The CDR3 spells CASSPVAGGSYEQYF. The CDR3 bases are TGTGCCAGCAGCCCCGTAGCGGGAGGCTCCTACGAGCAGTACTTC.

The V call is TRBV6-2 or TRBV6-3, the J call TRBJ2-7; 7 bases are a match to TRBD1. The CDR3 spans 16 residues. Germline loops: CDR1 MNHEY, CDR2 SVGEGT. Trimming at V came to 5 bases and at J to 3 bases, leaving 13 bases not matched to a gene. CDR3 loop: CASSVGLGGEVYEQYF. CDR3 DNA sequence: TGTGCCAGCAGTGTCGGTTTAGGGGGCGAAGTCTACGAGCAGTACTTC.

The rearrangement uses TRBV5-4 and TRBJ1-2; the D gene is possibly TRBD1 (5 bases). The CDR3 is 15 amino acids. CDR1 is SGHNT and CDR2 is YYREEE in the germline V gene (reference sequence). V lost 4 bases and J lost 4, with 17 bases in between. CDR3 coding DNA: TGTGCCAGCAGCCCACAGGTCCCGGGGGGCTATGGCTACACCTTC. Translated, it gives CASSPQVPGGYGYTF.

The chain joins TRBV5-4 to TRBJ2-5; 7 nucleotides match TRBD1. Per the germline V gene, CDR1 is SGHNT and CDR2 is YYREEE (reference sequence). The J segment lost 2 bases and the V segment lost 4 bases, leaving 5 bases of the junction unmatched. The CDR3 loop spans 14 amino acids. CDR3: CASSLGTEQETQYF. CDR3 nucleotide sequence: TGTGCCAGCAGCCTTGGGACAGAGCAAGAGACCCAGTACTTC.